This is a list of T cell receptor beta chains from one sample in a study of T cells in Graves' hyperthyroidism and ophthalmopathy. TCRdb reprocessed the multiplex PCR reads via MiXCR and lists one record per CDR3 protein. The table has about 400,000 distinct CDR3 sequences, around a sixth seen once. Sequenced input: blood. These TCRs come from a woman in her late teens or twenties with Graves' hyperthyroidism that later progressed to Graves' ophthalmopathy. CDR3s leave out the opening cysteine and the closing phenylalanine or tryptophan. Each record gives: V gene, J gene, CDR3 protein.

v_gene: TRBV6-1; j_gene: TRBJ2-7; CDR3aa: ASRKGFGPYEQY
v_gene: TRBV20-1; j_gene: TRBJ1-1; CDR3aa: SATRTGGAF
v_gene: TRBV7-9; j_gene: TRBJ2-7; CDR3aa: ASSLVGSFEQY
v_gene: TRBV6-2/TRBV6-3; j_gene: TRBJ2-5; CDR3aa: ASSLRQPGGFEETQY
v_gene: TRBV9; j_gene: TRBJ1-5; CDR3aa: ASSARGDSNQPLH
v_gene: TRBV5-1; j_gene: TRBJ1-2; CDR3aa: ASSRDVNLGAYGYT
v_gene: TRBV3-1; j_gene: TRBJ2-2; CDR3aa: ASSYAGARDTGELF
v_gene: TRBV20-1; j_gene: TRBJ2-7; CDR3aa: SAREGYNEQY
v_gene: TRBV7-9; j_gene: TRBJ2-5; CDR3aa: ASSAGLAGVFQETQY
v_gene: TRBV7-6; j_gene: TRBJ2-7; CDR3aa: ASSLSVYGTKEQY
v_gene: TRBV12-3/TRBV12-4; j_gene: TRBJ2-7; CDR3aa: ASSPSGHGSSYEQY
v_gene: TRBV30; j_gene: TRBJ2-7; CDR3aa: AWNPGQGNEQY
v_gene: TRBV19; j_gene: TRBJ2-7; CDR3aa: ASSITDRGRGEQY
v_gene: TRBV19; j_gene: TRBJ2-1; CDR3aa: ASSTGLPVYNEQF
v_gene: TRBV7-2; j_gene: TRBJ2-7; CDR3aa: ASSSQGLAGGEQY
v_gene: TRBV4-1; j_gene: TRBJ2-6; CDR3aa: ASSRKRGDSNPVLT
v_gene: TRBV7-2; j_gene: TRBJ2-1; CDR3aa: ASSYSGLPYNEQF
v_gene: TRBV28; j_gene: TRBJ1-2; CDR3aa: ASGVIEGVGLGRGDGYT
v_gene: TRBV25-1; j_gene: TRBJ1-2; CDR3aa: ASSDSSGIDYT
v_gene: TRBV27; j_gene: TRBJ2-5; CDR3aa: ASRRTHPEETQY
v_gene: TRBV5-5; j_gene: TRBJ2-4; CDR3aa: ASSFSWEPLAKNIQY
v_gene: TRBV15; j_gene: TRBJ1-2; CDR3aa: ATSREAGSNYGYT
v_gene: TRBV2; j_gene: TRBJ2-7; CDR3aa: ASTLAGVYEQY
v_gene: TRBV20-1; j_gene: TRBJ1-5; CDR3aa: SARDDRASSNQPQH
v_gene: TRBV29-1; j_gene: TRBJ2-5; CDR3aa: SVAGGQLPNGETQY
v_gene: TRBV12-3/TRBV12-4; j_gene: TRBJ2-2; CDR3aa: ASSSGTTTLANTGELF
v_gene: TRBV6-1; j_gene: TRBJ1-6; CDR3aa: ASTKGQGIDSPLH
v_gene: TRBV6-1; j_gene: TRBJ2-7; CDR3aa: ASSERRGGGTREQY
v_gene: TRBV28; j_gene: TRBJ1-2; CDR3aa: ASSLSGGYGYT
v_gene: TRBV5-1; j_gene: TRBJ2-7; CDR3aa: ATRQGDSYEQY
v_gene: TRBV3-1; j_gene: TRBJ2-7; CDR3aa: ASSQDGLAGYEQY
v_gene: TRBV28; j_gene: TRBJ1-3; CDR3aa: ASSLPTGHSGNTIY
v_gene: TRBV15; j_gene: TRBJ2-1; CDR3aa: ATSSLLGRGWVSGRAGGEQF
v_gene: TRBV3-1; j_gene: TRBJ2-1; CDR3aa: ASSPYRGQNEQF
v_gene: TRBV27; j_gene: TRBJ2-7; CDR3aa: ASGNDRATYEQY
v_gene: TRBV20-1; j_gene: TRBJ2-1; CDR3aa: SAEERADYNEQF
v_gene: TRBV29-1; j_gene: TRBJ2-5; CDR3aa: SVVGGGGGGETQY
v_gene: TRBV7-9; j_gene: TRBJ2-1; CDR3aa: ASSRVAGGPYEQF
v_gene: TRBV30; j_gene: TRBJ1-1; CDR3aa: AWSLGRDTEAF
v_gene: TRBV30; j_gene: TRBJ2-1; CDR3aa: AWSLAPEQF
v_gene: TRBV15; j_gene: TRBJ2-1; CDR3aa: ATSRDLGRKLGNEQF
v_gene: TRBV12-5; j_gene: TRBJ1-2; CDR3aa: ASGPSGTGFNYGYT
v_gene: TRBV25-1; j_gene: TRBJ2-5; CDR3aa: ASSSRGPGKETQY
v_gene: TRBV5-5; j_gene: TRBJ2-7; CDR3aa: ASSFGGFDGSGGSYEQY
v_gene: TRBV7-6; j_gene: TRBJ2-1; CDR3aa: ASSPLGTSSYNEQF
v_gene: TRBV18; j_gene: TRBJ2-5; CDR3aa: ASSDSGLRETQY
v_gene: TRBV2; j_gene: TRBJ2-3; CDR3aa: ASFHGRAGGTQY
v_gene: TRBV4-1; j_gene: TRBJ2-7; CDR3aa: ASSQVVGRGLYEQY